Here is one T cell receptor beta chain with its context. Its antigen is unidentified. Sequencing was at survey level. Profiled with immunoSEQ multiplex PCR; TCRdb holds only in-frame clones, not every one. The table has around 100,000 clones, around 72% seen once. The sample belongs to a study of fetal regulatory T cell absence and autoimmunity. Overall study findings and caveats: Oligoclonal TCR enrichment in pancreas over cord blood reached over 85-fold for some clones. Cord blood and pancreas showed broadly similar TRB gene family usage.

V dropped 2 bases and J dropped 5 bases, with 9 bases sitting between them. The CDR3 consists of 13 residues. Germline V gene lookup returns CDR1 ENHRY and CDR2 SYGVKD. The chain couples TRBV10-3 to TRBJ2-5; tentatively, D is TRBD2 (6 bases). The specimen was pancreas tissue. The sequence was collected from a male donor with IPEX syndrome. CDR3 loop: CAISEGGRETQYF. The CDR3 DNA is TGTGCCATCAGTGAGGGTGGGAGGGAGACCCAGTACTTC.